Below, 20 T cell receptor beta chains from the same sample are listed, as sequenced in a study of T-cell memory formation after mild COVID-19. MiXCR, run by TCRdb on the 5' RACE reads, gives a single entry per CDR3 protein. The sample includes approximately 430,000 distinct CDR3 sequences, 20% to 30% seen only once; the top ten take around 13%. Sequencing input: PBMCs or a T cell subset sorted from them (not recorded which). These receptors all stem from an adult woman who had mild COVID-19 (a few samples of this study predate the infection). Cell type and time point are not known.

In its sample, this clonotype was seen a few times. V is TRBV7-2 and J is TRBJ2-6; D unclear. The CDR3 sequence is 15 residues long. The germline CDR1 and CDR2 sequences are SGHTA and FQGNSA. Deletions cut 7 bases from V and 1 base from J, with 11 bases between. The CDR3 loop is CASTPEWSGANVLTF. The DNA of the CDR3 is TGTGCCAGCACCCCGGAATGGTCTGGGGCCAACGTCCTGACTTTC.

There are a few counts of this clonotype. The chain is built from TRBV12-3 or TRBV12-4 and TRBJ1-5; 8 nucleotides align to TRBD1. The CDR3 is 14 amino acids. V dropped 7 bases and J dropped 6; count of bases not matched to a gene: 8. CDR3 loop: CASTPETGAQPQHF. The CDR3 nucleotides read TGTGCCAGCACCCCGGAGACAGGGGCTCAGCCCCAGCATTTT.

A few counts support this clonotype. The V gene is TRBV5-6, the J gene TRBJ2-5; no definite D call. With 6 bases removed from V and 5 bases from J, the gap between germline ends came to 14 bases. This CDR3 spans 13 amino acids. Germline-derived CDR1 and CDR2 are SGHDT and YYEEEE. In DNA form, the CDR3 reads TGTGCCAGCACTGTTCACCGTCGGGAGACCCAGTACTTC. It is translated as CASTVHRRETQYF.

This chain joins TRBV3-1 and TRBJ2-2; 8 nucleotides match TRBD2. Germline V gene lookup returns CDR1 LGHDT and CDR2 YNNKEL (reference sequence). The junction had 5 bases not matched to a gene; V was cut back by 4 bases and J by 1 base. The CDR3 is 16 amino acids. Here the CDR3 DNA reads TGTGCCAGCAGCCTAATAGCGGGGCAGAACACCGGGGAGCTGTTTTTT. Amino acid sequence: CASSLIAGQNTGELFF.

The CDR3 reads CASSLTPLAGDNEQFF. Written as DNA, the CDR3 is TGCGCCAGCAGCTTAACACCACTAGCGGGGGACAATGAGCAGTTCTTC. The chain joins TRBV5-1 to TRBJ2-1, with 11 bases lining up with TRBD2. CDR3 length: 16 amino acids. Germline trimming cut 2 bases from V and 5 bases from J; bases unmatched to any gene: 6. CDR1 is SGHRS and CDR2 is YFSETQ in the germline V gene.

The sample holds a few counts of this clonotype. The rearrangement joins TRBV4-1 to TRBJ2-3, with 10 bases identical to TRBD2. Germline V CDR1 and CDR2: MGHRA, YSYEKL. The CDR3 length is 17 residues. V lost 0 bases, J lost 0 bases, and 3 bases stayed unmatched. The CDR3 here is CASSQEPSGRSTDTQYF. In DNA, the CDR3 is TGCGCCAGCAGCCAAGAACCTAGCGGGAGAAGCACAGATACGCAGTATTTT.

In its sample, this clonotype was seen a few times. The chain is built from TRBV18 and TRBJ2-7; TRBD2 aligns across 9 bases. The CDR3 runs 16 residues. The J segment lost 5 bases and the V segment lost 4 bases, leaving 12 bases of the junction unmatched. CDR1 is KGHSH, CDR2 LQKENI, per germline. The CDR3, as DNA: TGTGCCAGCTCACTCGGAGTTGGCGGGAGGGCCCACGAGCAGTACTTC. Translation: CASSLGVGGRAHEQYF. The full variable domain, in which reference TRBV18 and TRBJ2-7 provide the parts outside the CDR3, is NAGVMQNPRHLVRRRGQEARLRCSPMKGHSHVYWYRQLPEEGLKFMVYLQKENIIDESGMPKERFSAEFPKEGPSILRIQQVVRGDSAAYFCASSLGVGGRAHEQYFGPGTRLTVT.

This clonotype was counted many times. The CDR3 loop reads CASSQPSRDRANYGYTF. The CDR3 region has the DNA TGTGCCAGCTCCCAACCTTCCCGGGACAGGGCCAACTATGGCTACACCTTC. The chain has TRBV18 and TRBJ1-2, with 9 nucleotides matching TRBD1. Per the germline V gene, CDR1 is KGHSH and CDR2 is LQKENI. The J segment lost 2 bases and the V segment lost 6 bases, leaving 13 bases of the junction unmatched. CDR3 length: 17 amino acids. The full variable domain, rest sourced from reference TRBV18 and TRBJ1-2, is NAGVMQNPRHLVRRRGQEARLRCSPMKGHSHVYWYRQLPEEGLKFMVYLQKENIIDESGMPKERFSAEFPKEGPSILRIQQVVRGDSAAYFCASSQPSRDRANYGYTFGSGTRLTVV.

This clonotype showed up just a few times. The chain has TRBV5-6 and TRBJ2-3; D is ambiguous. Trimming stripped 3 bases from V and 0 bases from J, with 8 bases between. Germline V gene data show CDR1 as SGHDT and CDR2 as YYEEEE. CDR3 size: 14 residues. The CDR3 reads CASSSISSTDTQYF. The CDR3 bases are TGTGCCAGCAGCTCAATTTCTAGCACAGATACGCAGTATTTT.

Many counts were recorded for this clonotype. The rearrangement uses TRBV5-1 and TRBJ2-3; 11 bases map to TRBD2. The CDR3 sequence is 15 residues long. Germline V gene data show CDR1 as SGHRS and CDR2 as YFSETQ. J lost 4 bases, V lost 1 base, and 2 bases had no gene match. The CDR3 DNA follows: TGCGCCAGCAGCTTGACTAGCGGGAGCTCAGATACGCAGTATTTT. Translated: CASSLTSGSSDTQYF.

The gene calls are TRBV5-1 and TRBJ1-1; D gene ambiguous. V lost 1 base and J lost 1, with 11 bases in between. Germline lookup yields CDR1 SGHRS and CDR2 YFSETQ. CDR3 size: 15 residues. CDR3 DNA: TGCGCCAGCAGCTTGTCGGCAGCTTCGAACACTGAAGCTTTCTTT. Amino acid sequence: CASSLSAASNTEAFF. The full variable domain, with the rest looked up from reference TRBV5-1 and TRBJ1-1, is KAGVTQTPRYLIKTRGQQVTLSCSPISGHRSVSWYQQTPGQGLQFLFEYFSETQRNKGNFPGRFSGRQFSNSRSEMNVSTLELGDSALYLCASSLSAASNTEAFFGQGTRLTVV.

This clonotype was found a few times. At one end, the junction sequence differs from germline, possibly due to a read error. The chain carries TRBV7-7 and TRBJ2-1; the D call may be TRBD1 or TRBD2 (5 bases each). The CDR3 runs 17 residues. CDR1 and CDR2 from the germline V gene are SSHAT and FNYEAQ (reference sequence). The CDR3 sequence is CASSRRTGQSSYNEQFF. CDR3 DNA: TGTGCTAGCAGCCGGCGGACTGGACAATCCTCCTACAATGAGCAGTTCTTC. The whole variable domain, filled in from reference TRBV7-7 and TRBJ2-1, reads GAGVSQSPRYKVTKRGQDVTLRCDPISSHATLYWYQQALGQGPEFLTYFNYEAQPDKSGLPSDRFSAERPEGSISTLTIQRTEQRDSAMYRCASSRRTGQSSYNEQFFGPGTRLTVL.

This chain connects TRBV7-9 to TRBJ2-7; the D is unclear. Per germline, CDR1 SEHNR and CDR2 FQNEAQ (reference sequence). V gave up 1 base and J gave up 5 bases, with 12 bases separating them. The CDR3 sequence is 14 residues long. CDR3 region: CASSLVPSVHEQYF. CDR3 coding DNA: TGTGCCAGCAGCTTAGTACCTTCGGTCCACGAGCAGTACTTC.

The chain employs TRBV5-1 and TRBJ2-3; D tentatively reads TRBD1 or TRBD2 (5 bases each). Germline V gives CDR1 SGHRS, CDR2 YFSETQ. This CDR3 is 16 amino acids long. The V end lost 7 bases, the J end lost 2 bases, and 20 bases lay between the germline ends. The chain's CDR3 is CASRPGRSFVTDTQYF. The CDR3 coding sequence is TGCGCCAGCCGCCCGGGACGGTCTTTTGTCACAGATACGCAGTATTTT.

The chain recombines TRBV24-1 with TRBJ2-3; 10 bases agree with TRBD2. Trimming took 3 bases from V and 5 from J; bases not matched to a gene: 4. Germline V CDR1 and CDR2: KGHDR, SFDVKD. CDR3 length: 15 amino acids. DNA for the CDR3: TGTGCCACCAGTGATCCTAGCGGGAGATTAGATACGCAGTATTTT. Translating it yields CATSDPSGRLDTQYF.

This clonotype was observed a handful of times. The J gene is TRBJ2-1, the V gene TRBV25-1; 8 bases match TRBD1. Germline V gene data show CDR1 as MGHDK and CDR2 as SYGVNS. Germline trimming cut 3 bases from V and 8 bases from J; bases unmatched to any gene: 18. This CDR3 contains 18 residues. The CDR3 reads CASSEVSTGQELSYEQFF. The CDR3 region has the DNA TGTGCCAGCAGTGAGGTTTCCACGGGACAGGAGTTATCCTATGAGCAGTTCTTC.

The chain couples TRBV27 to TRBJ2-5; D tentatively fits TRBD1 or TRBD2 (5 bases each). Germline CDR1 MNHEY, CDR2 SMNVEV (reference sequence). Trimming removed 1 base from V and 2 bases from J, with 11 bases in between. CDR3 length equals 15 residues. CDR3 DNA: TGTGCCAGCAGTTTATTCGGGACCGGACAAGAGACCCAGTACTTC. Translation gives CASSLFGTGQETQYF.

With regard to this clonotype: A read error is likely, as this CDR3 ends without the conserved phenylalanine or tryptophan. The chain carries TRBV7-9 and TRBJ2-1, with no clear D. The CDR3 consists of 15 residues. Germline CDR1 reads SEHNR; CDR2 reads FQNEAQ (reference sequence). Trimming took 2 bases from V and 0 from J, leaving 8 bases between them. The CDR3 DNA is TGTGCCAGCAGCTTATTGTTGGGCTCCTACAATGAGCAGTTCTTA. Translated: CASSLLLGSYNEQFL.

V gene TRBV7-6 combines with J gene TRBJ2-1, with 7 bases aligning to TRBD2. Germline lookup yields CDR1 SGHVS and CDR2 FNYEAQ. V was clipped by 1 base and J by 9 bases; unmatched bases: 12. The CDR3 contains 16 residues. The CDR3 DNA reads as TGTGCCAGCAGCTTAGGAGCGGGGAGGTTATTTATTGAGCAGTTCTTC. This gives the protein CASSLGAGRLFIEQFF.

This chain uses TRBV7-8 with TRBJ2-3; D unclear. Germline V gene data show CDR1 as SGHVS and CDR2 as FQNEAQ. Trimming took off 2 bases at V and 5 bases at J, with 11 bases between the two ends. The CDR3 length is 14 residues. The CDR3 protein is CASSLFGVGDTQYF. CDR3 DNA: TGTGCCAGCAGCTTATTTGGGGTCGGAGATACGCAGTATTTT.